These 13 T cell receptor beta chains were all obtained from the same sample, sequenced in a study of monozygotic twins with cystic fibrosis. Only in-frame clones appear in the TCRdb table, and some are missing; sequencing was by immunoSEQ multiplex PCR. The profile shows 9,000 or so clones, over 98% of them singletons. The specimen was blood. The receptors shown here come from a girl aged 2 to 9 with cystic fibrosis.

This clone was seen a single time. J is TRBJ1-2 and V is TRBV5-1, with D unresolved. Germline values: CDR1 SGHRS, CDR2 YFSETQ. V lost 7 bases to trimming and J lost 6 bases, with 19 bases between them. This CDR3 contains 14 residues. For the CDR3, the DNA is TGCGCCAGCGCCCCGGTAGGGCCTACCGATGGCTACACCTTC. This gives the protein CASAPVGPTDGYTF.

V usage is TRBV2 and J usage is TRBJ1-6, with 8 bases aligning to TRBD1. Germline lookup yields CDR1 SNHLY and CDR2 FYNNEI. The CDR3 is 14 amino acids. Losses at the gene ends were 4 bases for V and 7 bases for J; bases not matched to a gene: 3. The CDR3 protein is CASSVTGGNSPLHF. For the CDR3, the DNA is TGTGCCAGCAGTGTAACAGGGGGGAATTCACCCCTCCACTTT.

This clone was recorded once. This chain connects TRBV9 to TRBJ2-1; the match to TRBD2 covers 13 bases. Trimming cost V 4 bases and J 7 bases; bases outside gene matches: 8. Germline lookup yields CDR1 SGDLS and CDR2 YYNGEE. The CDR3 has 16 amino acids. DNA of the CDR3: TGTGCCAGCAGCCCGCAACTAGCGGGAGGGCCGAATGAGCAGTTCTTC. This gives the protein CASSPQLAGGPNEQFF.

The chain is built from TRBV19 and TRBJ2-1, with 13 bases lining up with TRBD2. Germline values: CDR1 LNHDA, CDR2 SQIVND (reference sequence). V lost 8 bases to trimming and J lost 6 bases; unmatched junction nucleotides: 10. The CDR3 covers 16 residues. The CDR3 nucleotides are TGTGCCAGTGCTCTTGGGACTAGCGGGATCCCCAATGAGCAGTTCTTC. It translates to CASALGTSGIPNEQFF.

V is TRBV11-2 and J is TRBJ2-7, with TRBD2 as a possible D gene (6 bases). Germline CDR1 SGHAT, CDR2 FQNNGV. Trimming left V 4 bases short and J 3 bases short, with 16 bases between. This CDR3 comprises 15 residues. CDR3: CASSSEAGVGYEQYF. The CDR3 DNA reads as TGTGCCAGCAGCTCCGAAGCGGGTGTAGGCTACGAGCAGTACTTC. Complete variable domain (other parts from reference TRBV11-2 and TRBJ2-7): EAGVAQSPRYKIIEKRQSVAFWCNPISGHATLYWYQQILGQGPKLLIQFQNNGVVDDSQLPKDRFSAERLKGVDSTLKIQPAKLEDSAVYLCASSSEAGVGYEQYFGPGTRLTVT.

The chain is built from TRBV7-2 and TRBJ1-1, with a weak D call TRBD1 (6 bases). Germline CDR1 SGHTA, CDR2 FQGNSA. The CDR3 consists of 16 residues. Trimming removed 6 bases at V and 1 base at J, with 18 bases between. CDR3: CASRFDGGAPNTEAFF. Here the CDR3 DNA reads TGTGCCAGCAGATTCGACGGGGGGGCCCCGAACACTGAAGCTTTCTTT.

The J gene is TRBJ2-7, the V gene TRBV25-1; 8 positions agree with TRBD2. This CDR3 spans 17 amino acids. Germline V gives CDR1 MGHDK, CDR2 SYGVNS. Trimming at V came to 4 bases and at J to 5 bases, leaving 16 bases not matched to a gene. CDR3: CASSGVPIAGPFNEQYF. The CDR3 DNA follows: TGTGCCAGCAGTGGGGTTCCGATAGCGGGGCCCTTTAACGAGCAGTACTTC.

The CDR3 is CASSSGTGKKLSYEQYF. DNA for the CDR3: TGCGCCAGCAGTTCCGGGACAGGGAAAAAACTCTCCTACGAGCAGTACTTC. The chain links TRBV5-1 to TRBJ2-7; 9 positions agree with TRBD1. CDR1 and CDR2 from the germline V gene are SGHRS and YFSETQ. The CDR3 extends over 17 amino acids. With 5 bases clipped from V and 0 bases from J, the junction kept 12 bases outside the gene matches.

J is TRBJ2-1 and V is TRBV4-2; D not resolved. Germline loops: CDR1 LGHNA, CDR2 YNFKEQ. The ends were cut back, 0 bases at V and 9 bases at J, with 12 bases in the middle. The CDR3 loop spans 14 amino acids. The CDR3 loop reads CASSQDRAAREQFF. The CDR3 DNA reads TGTGCCAGCAGCCAAGATCGGGCAGCCCGTGAGCAGTTCTTC.

Only one count was recorded for this clone. The DNA for the CDR3 is TGTGCCAGCAGCAAATTCGGTTCCTGCACCTTC. As protein: CASSKFGSCTF. The rearrangement links TRBV21-1 to TRBJ1-2. TRBV21-1 counts as a pseudogene. This CDR3 contains 11 residues.

J is TRBJ2-2 and V is TRBV4-2; TRBD2 agrees at 9 bases. V gave up 0 bases and J gave up 5 bases; unmatched junction bases: 7. CDR3 size: 17 residues. CDR1 is LGHNA, CDR2 YNFKEQ, per germline. The CDR3 DNA is TGTGCCAGCAGCCAAGATAAGGTAGCGGGAGTGACCGGGGAGCTGTTTTTT. Its translation: CASSQDKVAGVTGELFF.

The chain joins TRBV11-2 to TRBJ2-1, with 10 positions matching TRBD2. This CDR3 comprises 15 residues. The germline V gene has CDR1 SGHAT and CDR2 FQNNGV. Unmatched junction bases numbered 6, after V lost 3 bases and J lost 7 bases. In DNA, the CDR3 is TGTGCCAGCAGCTTTCTAGCGGGAGTTCGAAATGAGCAGTTCTTC. Protein product: CASSFLAGVRNEQFF. Using reference TRBV11-2 and TRBJ2-1 for the parts outside the CDR3, the full variable domain is EAGVAQSPRYKIIEKRQSVAFWCNPISGHATLYWYQQILGQGPKLLIQFQNNGVVDDSQLPKDRFSAERLKGVDSTLKIQPAKLEDSAVYLCASSFLAGVRNEQFFGPGTRLTVL.

The chain recombines TRBV18 with TRBJ2-7; D gene unclear. The CDR3 contains 16 residues. Germline CDR1 is KGHSH and CDR2 is LQKENI. The V end was cut by 0 bases, the J end by 0 bases, with 12 bases between. CDR3 sequence reads: CASSPPGRADSYEQYF. The CDR3 coding sequence is TGTGCCAGCTCACCACCGGGAAGGGCGGACTCCTACGAGCAGTACTTC.